What follows is one TCR beta chain and its context. Its antigen is undetermined. Single viable CD3+CD4+CD8-CD45RO+ cells were sorted as the memory CD4+ T cells. Serostatus was set by detecting CMV pp150, pp28, p38, p52 IgG. CD4+ T cells were isolated by positive magnetic selection. This CDR3 spans 16 amino acids. Trimming took 6 bases from V and 2 from J, leaving 16 bases between them. Germline-derived CDR1 and CDR2 are SGHNT and YENEEA. This specimen belongs to a study of memory CD4+ T cells and cytomegalovirus serostatus. Study results and caveats: The CMV-associated TCR signature appears largely within the CD4+ memory repertoire.

The data were produced by immunoSEQ multiplex PCR, yet TCRdb's version contains in-frame clones alone and is incomplete. The sample holds 50,000 to 75,000 clones; 75% to 90% are singletons and the top ten take roughly 0.95%. The rearrangement uses TRBV11-3 and TRBJ1-4; D remains ambiguous. The sample taken for sequencing was memory CD4+ T cells from blood. The sequence came from an adult in good health and CMV-seronegative. The CDR3 region is CASRAGPLGTNEKLFF. CDR3 nucleotide sequence: TGTGCCAGCAGGGCAGGACCCCTCGGGACTAATGAAAAACTGTTTTTT.